The 32 T cell receptor beta chains below all came from one sample that was sequenced in a study of Tregs in tolerant kidney transplant recipients. What these receptors recognize is not known. Sequenced by immunoSEQ multiplex PCR; TCRdb stores in-frame clones only, minus some. The data show around 11,000 clones, with under 95% seen just once and more than 5.5% held by the top ten. Here the sequenced sample was Tregs from blood cultured with allogeneic cells, taken before the transplant. These receptors were obtained from a human patient who received a combined kidney and bone marrow transplant.

In this sample, this clone turned up once. The chain couples TRBV9 to TRBJ2-1; D is undetermined. Germline V gene sequence: CDR1 SGDLS, CDR2 YYNGEE. This CDR3 contains 16 residues. With 4 bases removed from V and 0 bases from J, the gap between germline ends came to 14 bases. CDR3 protein: CASSPSLHSSYNEQFF. The CDR3 nucleotides read TGTGCCAGCAGCCCGAGCCTCCACAGCTCCTACAATGAGCAGTTCTTC.

This sequence joins TRBV9 and TRBJ2-5, with D perhaps TRBD1 (5 bases). Germline loops: CDR1 SGDLS, CDR2 YYNGEE. There are 14 residues in the CDR3. Trimming removed 2 bases from V and 2 bases from J, with 10 bases in between. The CDR3 sequence is CASSVQGLQETQYF. The DNA of the CDR3 is TGTGCCAGCAGCGTCCAGGGATTGCAAGAGACCCAGTACTTC.

V usage is TRBV5-4 and J usage is TRBJ2-1; possibly TRBD2 for D (5 bases). Germline assignment: CDR1 SGHNT and CDR2 YYREEE (reference sequence). V shed 3 bases and J shed 6 bases, with 16 bases lying between them. The CDR3 loop spans 15 amino acids. The CDR3 nucleotides read TGTGCCAGCAGCTCTAAGCGGAGACCCGCCAATGAGCAGTTCTTC. It translates to CASSSKRRPANEQFF.

V is TRBV5-6 and J is TRBJ2-1, with D uncertain. Germline CDR1 and CDR2: SGHDT and YYEEEE. With 2 bases removed from V and 0 bases from J, the gap between germline ends came to 9 bases. CDR3 length: 15 residues. CDR3 nucleotide sequence: TGTGCCAGCAGCTTAGAGTGGGGCTCCTACAATGAGCAGTTCTTC. Protein product: CASSLEWGSYNEQFF.

The rearrangement uses TRBV4-2 and TRBJ2-2, with a possible D match to TRBD2 (5 bases). The CDR3 is made up of 15 amino acids. Looked up from germline, CDR1 is LGHNA and CDR2 is YNFKEQ. V gave up 4 bases and J gave up 0 bases, with 9 bases separating them. The DNA of the CDR3 is TGTGCCAGCAGCCCCGCCGGGGCGAACACCGGGGAGCTGTTTTTT. Translated: CASSPAGANTGELFF.

The chain couples TRBV5-1 to TRBJ1-4; unclear D gene. From germline, CDR1 is SGHRS and CDR2 YFSETQ. Between the trimmed V and J ends, which lost 4 bases and 6 bases, there was a span of 16 bases. This CDR3 is 15 amino acids long. The CDR3 sequence is CASSPRGGPDEKLFF. CDR3 nucleotide sequence: TGCGCCAGCAGCCCTCGGGGAGGGCCTGATGAAAAACTGTTTTTT.

The chain joins TRBV5-1 to TRBJ2-6, with no clear D. The V and J ends lost 4 bases and 1 base respectively, with 12 bases between them. This CDR3 region has 16 residues. Germline V gene data show CDR1 as SGHRS and CDR2 as YFSETQ. The CDR3, as DNA: TGCGCCAGCAGCCGGCGGTCTCTTTCTGGGGCCAACGTCCTGACTTTC. Translation gives CASSRRSLSGANVLTF. Filled out from reference TRBV5-1 and TRBJ2-6, the complete variable domain reads KAGVTQTPRYLIKTRGQQVTLSCSPISGHRSVSWYQQTPGQGLQFLFEYFSETQRNKGNFPGRFSGRQFSNSRSEMNVSTLELGDSALYLCASSRRSLSGANVLTFGAGSRLTVL.

J is TRBJ2-4 and V is TRBV11-2, with 9 nucleotides matching TRBD2. The length of the CDR3 is 16 residues. Germline V lookup: CDR1 SGHAT, CDR2 FQNNGV. The J segment lost 0 bases and the V segment lost 5 bases, leaving 5 bases of the junction unmatched. The CDR3 region has the DNA TGTGCCAGCAGCCGGACTAGCGCTTTAGCCAAAAACATTCAGTACTTC. This codes for CASSRTSALAKNIQYF.

This clone has just one count. The rearrangement links TRBV5-1 to TRBJ1-4; a weak D match, TRBD1 (5 bases). The CDR3 runs 14 residues. Deletions cut 2 bases from V and 7 bases from J, with 12 bases between. CDR1 is SGHRS, CDR2 YFSETQ, per germline. The chain's CDR3 is CASSLGHPGEKLFF. CDR3 DNA: TGCGCCAGCAGCTTAGGACATCCGGGTGAAAAACTGTTTTTT.

This chain joins TRBV5-4 and TRBJ2-5; 12 bases map to TRBD2. The CDR3 runs to 16 residues. The germline V gene has CDR1 SGHNT and CDR2 YYREEE (reference sequence). The J segment lost 5 bases and the V segment lost 0 bases, leaving 5 bases of the junction unmatched. The CDR3 is CASSLDASGGAETQYF. The CDR3 nucleotides are TGTGCCAGCAGCTTGGACGCTAGCGGGGGGGCTGAGACCCAGTACTTC.

V usage is TRBV7-2 and J usage is TRBJ2-7; D may be TRBD1 or TRBD2 (5 bases each). The germline CDR1 and CDR2 sequences are SGHTA and FQGNSA. The CDR3 contains 15 residues. V was shortened by 5 bases and J by 3 bases, with 17 bases between the two germline ends. The CDR3 region is CASSQSGTTHYEQYF. Written as DNA, the CDR3 is TGTGCCAGCAGCCAGTCCGGGACGACCCACTACGAGCAGTACTTC.

The V and J genes are TRBV11-3 and TRBJ2-2; TRBD1 matches 7 bases. The germline gives CDR1 SGHNT, CDR2 YENEEA. CDR3 length: 14 residues. V shed 5 bases and J 6 bases; nucleotides not matched to a gene: 6. CDR3 sequence: CASSLQGLAGELFF. The DNA for the CDR3 is TGTGCCAGCAGCCTACAGGGGTTAGCCGGGGAGCTGTTTTTT.

This sequence joins TRBV5-1 and TRBJ1-1; maybe TRBD1 (6 bases). Per germline, CDR1 SGHRS and CDR2 YFSETQ. CDR3 length: 13 residues. Trimming took 3 bases from V and 1 from J, leaving 7 bases between them. The CDR3 sequence: CASSSTGNTEAFF. In DNA, the CDR3 is TGCGCCAGCAGCTCGACAGGGAACACTGAAGCTTTCTTT.

J is TRBJ2-2 and V is TRBV7-8; D uncertain. Trimming cost V 5 bases and J 0 bases, with 16 bases left between them. The V gene's germline CDR1 is SGHVS and CDR2 FQNEAQ. The CDR3 contains 17 residues. CDR3: CASSPGSTRANTGELFF. The CDR3 coding sequence is TGTGCCAGCAGCCCCGGGTCAACTCGAGCGAACACCGGGGAGCTGTTTTTT.

This clone was counted once. The chain joins TRBV7-6 to TRBJ2-3, with 10 bases identical to TRBD1. V lost 6 bases, J lost 0 bases, and 9 bases stayed unmatched. CDR1 SGHVS and CDR2 FNYEAQ come from the germline V gene. The CDR3 runs to 17 residues. The CDR3 DNA reads as TGTGCCAGCAGTTTTCAGCCGGGACAGGGGAGCACAGATACGCAGTATTTT. The encoded protein is CASSFQPGQGSTDTQYF.

The genes are TRBV19 and TRBJ1-2; a weak D match, TRBD1 (6 bases). The CDR3 loop spans 13 amino acids. Germline assignment: CDR1 LNHDA and CDR2 SQIVND (reference sequence). Trimming took 6 bases from V and 6 from J, leaving 14 bases between them. As DNA, the CDR3 is TGTGCCAGTAGGTTGGGGGGGGCTGATGGCTACACCTTC. It codes for CASRLGGADGYTF.

This clone was counted once. The chain carries TRBV7-2 and TRBJ1-5, with 8 bases matching TRBD1. CDR1 is SGHTA and CDR2 is FQGNSA in the germline V gene. V trimming: 3 bases; J trimming: 1 base; junction bases outside the gene matches: 2. This CDR3 spans 15 amino acids. The CDR3 nucleotides read TGTGCCAGCAGCTTTAGGACAGGGAGCAATCAGCCCCAGCATTTT. This sequence encodes CASSFRTGSNQPQHF.

V is TRBV10-3 and J is TRBJ1-5; possibly TRBD1 for D (5 bases). V was clipped by 5 bases and J by 7 bases, with 12 bases between them. Germline V gene sequence: CDR1 ENHRY, CDR2 SYGVKD. This CDR3 region has 13 residues. CDR3 loop: CAISPQVGQPQHF. CDR3 bases: TGTGCCATCAGTCCACAGGTTGGCCAGCCCCAGCATTTT.

V usage is TRBV5-1 and J usage is TRBJ2-1; D is perhaps TRBD1 (6 bases). Germline CDR1 reads SGHRS; CDR2 reads YFSETQ. Trimming pared 4 bases from V and 4 bases from J, leaving 9 bases between. The CDR3 length is 13 residues. The CDR3: CASSLGQYNEQFF. CDR3 bases: TGCGCCAGCAGCCTAGGACAGTACAATGAGCAGTTCTTC. The whole variable domain, filled in from reference TRBV5-1 and TRBJ2-1, reads KAGVTQTPRYLIKTRGQQVTLSCSPISGHRSVSWYQQTPGQGLQFLFEYFSETQRNKGNFPGRFSGRQFSNSRSEMNVSTLELGDSALYLCASSLGQYNEQFFGPGTRLTVL.

This rearrangement joins TRBV5-1 to TRBJ2-4; the match to TRBD2 covers 7 bases. Germline values: CDR1 SGHRS, CDR2 YFSETQ. The CDR3 loop spans 13 amino acids. The J segment lost 8 bases and the V segment lost 7 bases, leaving 9 bases of the junction unmatched. This CDR3 is CASSLGGVDIQYF. CDR3 nucleotide sequence: TGCGCCAGCTCCCTGGGGGGGGTGGACATTCAGTACTTC.

The chain employs TRBV29-1 and TRBJ2-7, with 8 bases identical to TRBD1. The germline CDR1 and CDR2 sequences are SQVTM and ANQGSEA. J lost 0 bases, V lost 4 bases, and 8 bases had no gene match. This CDR3 has 15 amino acids. The CDR3 loop is CSVGAPGGYSYEQYF. In nucleotides, the CDR3 is TGCAGCGTTGGCGCCCCAGGGGGCTACTCCTACGAGCAGTACTTC.

This clone has only one observation. V usage is TRBV30 and J usage is TRBJ1-1, with D unresolved. The CDR3 consists of 12 residues. The V gene lost 0 bases and the J gene lost 4 bases, with 6 bases spanning the gap. The germline CDR1 and CDR2 sequences are GTSNPN and SVGIG (reference sequence). For the CDR3, the DNA is TGTGCCTGGAGTGTAATCGGCACTGAAGCTTTCTTT. This codes for CAWSVIGTEAFF.

This chain uses TRBV19 with TRBJ1-3; weak D call: TRBD1 (5 bases). Trimming took off 9 bases at V and 2 bases at J, with 14 bases between the two ends. CDR1 LNHDA and CDR2 SQIVND come from the germline V gene (reference sequence). The CDR3 has 14 amino acids. The CDR3 sequence: CASTPGNPGNTIYF. CDR3 sequence (DNA): TGTGCCAGCACCCCAGGGAACCCTGGAAACACCATATATTTT.

This clone came up once. The chain employs TRBV30 and TRBJ2-5; 9 nucleotides match TRBD2. The germline V gene encodes CDR1 GTSNPN and CDR2 SVGIG (reference sequence). The CDR3 has 13 residues. Trimming took 3 bases from V and 2 from J; bases not matched to a gene: 1. CDR3 residues: CAWRSGRQETQYF. As DNA, the CDR3 is TGTGCCTGGAGGAGCGGGAGGCAAGAGACCCAGTACTTC.

This clone has only a few counts. The chain uses TRBV5-1 and TRBJ2-1; D possibly corresponds to TRBD2 (6 bases). From germline, CDR1 is SGHRS and CDR2 YFSETQ. The CDR3 has 15 amino acids. V was cut by 4 bases and J by 2 bases, with 13 bases left in between. The CDR3 sequence: CASSTLWGAYNEQFF. Here the CDR3 DNA reads TGCGCCAGCAGCACCCTTTGGGGGGCCTACAATGAGCAGTTCTTC.

CDR3 DNA: TGTGCCAGCAGTGAACGTTGGGTCGGCGGGGAGCTGTTTTTT. Its protein is CASSERWVGGELFF. This chain connects TRBV7-2 to TRBJ2-2; no clear D gene. There are 14 residues in the CDR3. V lost 6 bases, J lost 7 bases, and 15 bases lay in between. Germline values: CDR1 SGHTA, CDR2 FQGNSA.

The chain joins TRBV29-1 to TRBJ2-1; D is uncertain. Germline lookup yields CDR1 SQVTM and CDR2 ANQGSEA. V lost 0 bases to trimming and J lost 7 bases, with 4 bases between them. There are 11 residues in the CDR3. In DNA, the CDR3 is TGCAGCGTTGAAGAGGGTAATGAGCAGTTCTTC. It specifies CSVEEGNEQFF.

This sequence joins TRBV27 and TRBJ2-3, with TRBD1 matching 9 bases. Germline V gene data show CDR1 as MNHEY and CDR2 as SMNVEV (reference sequence). CDR3 length: 15 residues. With V trimmed by 3 bases and J by 1 base, 2 bases remained unmatched. In nucleotides, the CDR3 is TGTGCCAGCAGTTTGTGGGACAGGGGCACAGATACGCAGTATTTT. Residues: CASSLWDRGTDTQYF.

This clone was observed once. The CDR3 DNA is TGCGCCAGCAGCTTTGGGGACAGCGGAAACACCATATATTTT. Its protein product is CASSFGDSGNTIYF. This chain links TRBV5-1 with TRBJ1-3, with 7 bases lining up with TRBD1. The CDR3 is 14 residues long. CDR1 and CDR2 from the germline V gene are SGHRS and YFSETQ. V shed 2 bases, J shed 4 bases, and the junction held 3 bases outside the gene matches.

This chain links TRBV5-4 with TRBJ2-1, with a possible D match to TRBD2 (5 bases). CDR3 length: 15 residues. Germline CDR1 SGHNT, CDR2 YYREEE (reference sequence). V shed 2 bases and J shed 0 bases, with 9 bases lying between them. In DNA, the CDR3 is TGTGCCAGCAGCTTTTCGAGGGACTCCTACAATGAGCAGTTCTTC. Protein: CASSFSRDSYNEQFF.

V gene TRBV4-2 combines with J gene TRBJ2-5; 10 bases align to TRBD2. With V trimmed by 0 bases and J by 5 bases, 21 bases remained unmatched. The CDR3 consists of 21 residues. Germline V gene lookup returns CDR1 LGHNA and CDR2 YNFKEQ. The CDR3 is CASSQDGRGFSPGLAWETQYF. The CDR3 coding sequence is TGTGCCAGCAGCCAAGATGGGAGGGGATTCTCCCCGGGACTAGCGTGGGAGACCCAGTACTTC.

V and J are TRBV5-4 and TRBJ2-7; D is ambiguous. Trimming shortened V by 2 bases and J by 5 bases, and 11 bases separated the two germline ends. Per germline, CDR1 SGHNT and CDR2 YYREEE (reference sequence). This CDR3 region has 13 residues. This CDR3 reads CASSLAGPDEQYF. In nucleotides, the CDR3 is TGTGCCAGCAGCTTAGCAGGACCCGACGAGCAGTACTTC.